Listed below are T cell receptor beta chains from one sample, sequenced in a study of breast tumors, draining lymph nodes, adjacent tissues. TCRdb called the multiplex PCR reads again in MiXCR, with one record for every CDR3 protein. The sample shows over 250,000 distinct CDR3 sequences, over 25% of them seen only once. Material: axillary lymph node tissue. Every receptor here comes from a female donor with breast cancer. Some clones in this sample may be carry-over from other donors' samples. Each CDR3 is given with its conserved first and last residue. The order of the fields is V gene, CDR3 protein.

V: TRBV12-3/TRBV12-4; CDR3: CASRGSGTQYF
V: TRBV2; CDR3: CASSERGGGRTSYEQYF
V: TRBV18; CDR3: CASSPGADTQYF
V: TRBV30; CDR3: CAGRGYTSGNTIYF
V: TRBV20-1; CDR3: CSARAGETDTQYF
V: TRBV24-1; CDR3: CATSEGTTYNEQFF
V: TRBV10-2; CDR3: CASSESGGPGNYGYTF
V: TRBV6-2/TRBV6-3; CDR3: CASKGQATYEQYF
V: TRBV5-1; CDR3: CASSRDSPNEKLFF
V: TRBV9; CDR3: CASSAIPSGIETQYF
V: TRBV10-1; CDR3: CASRLTGGGNQPQHF
V: TRBV7-9; CDR3: CASSLLAQVDAEQFF
V: TRBV11-2; CDR3: CATSRREAQYF
V: TRBV29-1; CDR3: CSVEDPWTSGRPNTGELFF
V: TRBV20-1; CDR3: CSYWVTDTQYF
V: TRBV11-2; CDR3: CASSPKGGLAGEWETQYF
V: TRBV6-5; CDR3: CASKGTVYGYTF
V: TRBV12-3/TRBV12-4; CDR3: CASSPGGSTEAFF
V: TRBV20-1; CDR3: CSARDPVSGTHQETQYF
V: TRBV10-1; CDR3: CASSGLAGGRNTDTQYF
V: TRBV6-5; CDR3: CASSYRASSTDTQYF
V: TRBV5-1; CDR3: CASSLGRTYDQYF
V: TRBV19; CDR3: CASSISLGRGNTEAFF
V: TRBV6-1; CDR3: CASSLLVGNEKLFF